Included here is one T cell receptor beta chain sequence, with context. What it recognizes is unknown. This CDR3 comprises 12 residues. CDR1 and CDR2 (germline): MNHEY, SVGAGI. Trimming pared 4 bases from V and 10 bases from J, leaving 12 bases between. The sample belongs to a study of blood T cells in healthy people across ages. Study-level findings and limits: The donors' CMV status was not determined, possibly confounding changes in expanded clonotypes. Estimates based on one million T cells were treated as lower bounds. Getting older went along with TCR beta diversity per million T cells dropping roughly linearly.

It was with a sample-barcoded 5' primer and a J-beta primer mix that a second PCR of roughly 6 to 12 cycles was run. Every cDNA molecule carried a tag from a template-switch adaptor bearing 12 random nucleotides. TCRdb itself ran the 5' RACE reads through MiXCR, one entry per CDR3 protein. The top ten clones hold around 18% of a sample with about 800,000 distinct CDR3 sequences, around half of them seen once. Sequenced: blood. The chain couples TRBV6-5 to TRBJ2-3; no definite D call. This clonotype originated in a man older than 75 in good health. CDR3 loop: CASSSILSAQYF. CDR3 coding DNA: TGTGCCAGCAGTTCCATCCTGTCCGCGCAGTATTTT.